This TCR beta chain derives from a study of OX40 agonist ivuxolimab in advanced cancers. Profiled with immunoSEQ multiplex PCR; TCRdb holds only in-frame clones, not every one. The sample holds 30,000 to 35,000 clones, around four fifths seen once. A few counts support this clone. Trimming took 8 bases from V and 0 from J, leaving 7 bases between them. This CDR3 has 12 residues. The germline CDR1 and CDR2 sequences are MNHEY and SMNVEV (reference sequence). Autoimmune disease history or systemic immunosuppression meant exclusion. The receptor was derived from an adult with an advanced solid tumor such as melanoma, head and neck, liver or kidney cancer. Here the sequenced sample was CD4+ or CD8+ T cells sorted from blood, taken in a trial of the OX40 agonist ivuxolimab. V is TRBV27 and J is TRBJ1-1; D is unclear. The CDR3 here is CASRAVNTEAFF. CDR3 bases: TGTGCCAGCCGGGCGGTGAACACTGAAGCTTTCTTT.